The 32 T cell receptor beta chains below all came from one sample that was sequenced in a study of a mutant IDH1 vaccine in newly diagnosed glioma (TCRdb year 2021). No antigens are known for them. Libraries were prepared through the immunoSEQ multiplex PCR assay. TCRdb holds this immuneACCESS table with in-frame rearrangements only. Some clones are missing; in checked studies, unresolved V genes explain under half, and the rest has no known cause. This sample has roughly 19,000 clones in its table, and approximately 78% of those were observed once. The ten largest make up around 13% of the sample. Explained via the paper, the time point label denotes: week 23, last vaccination. A 20-mer mutant IDH1 peptide at 300 micrograms in Montanide made up each vaccine dose, which was injected subcutaneously together with topical imiquimod. The sample was PBMCs, taken from a glioma patient whose treatment included an IDH1 peptide vaccine. Receptor source: a man aged 25 to 45 with glioma.

This clone was recorded a few times. V is TRBV9 and J is TRBJ2-2; D is unclear. The CDR3 consists of 14 residues. Germline values: CDR1 SGDLS, CDR2 YYNGEE. With 0 bases removed from V and 0 bases from J, the gap between germline ends came to 3 bases. The CDR3, as DNA: TGTGCCAGCAGCGTAGAAGCGAACACCGGGGAGCTGTTTTTT. It specifies CASSVEANTGELFF.

V gene TRBV19 combines with J gene TRBJ2-7; D gene ambiguous. V dropped 5 bases and J dropped 2 bases, with 13 bases sitting between them. The CDR3 spans 14 residues. Germline CDR1 LNHDA, CDR2 SQIVND (reference sequence). CDR3 in DNA: TGTGCCAGTAGTCTTGAAAGCGTGGCCTACGAGCAGTACTTC. It codes for CASSLESVAYEQYF.

The rearrangement joins TRBV29-1 to TRBJ2-7, with D unclear. Deletions cut 7 bases from V and 1 base from J, with 11 bases between. In germline, CDR1 is SQVTM, CDR2 ANQGSEA. The CDR3 is 12 amino acids. For the CDR3, the DNA is TGCAGCGCCAGGACGGTATCCTACGAGCAGTACTTC. Residues: CSARTVSYEQYF.

The sample holds one count of this clone. This sequence joins TRBV7-8 and TRBJ2-1, with 9 positions matching TRBD1. With V trimmed by 5 bases and J by 1 base, 3 bases remained unmatched. The germline gives CDR1 SGHVS, CDR2 FQNEAQ. The CDR3 sequence is 15 residues long. CDR3 coding DNA: TGTGCCAGCAGCCCAGACAGGGGGTCCTACAATGAGCAGTTCTTC. Translation gives CASSPDRGSYNEQFF.

CDR3 residues: CASRTGSNQPQHF. CDR3 nucleotide sequence: TGTGCCAGCAGGACAGGGAGCAATCAGCCCCAGCATTTT. V and J are TRBV6-1 and TRBJ1-5; 7 bases are a match to TRBD1. The junction had 0 bases not matched to a gene; V was cut back by 6 bases and J by 1 base. The CDR3 has 13 residues. Germline V CDR1 and CDR2: MNHNS, SASEGT.

The chain employs TRBV11-3 and TRBJ1-1; 9 bases line up with TRBD1. From germline, CDR1 is SGHNT and CDR2 YENEEA. The V and J ends lost 5 bases and 0 bases, in that order; junction bases with no gene match: 7. This CDR3 has 16 amino acids. The CDR3 bases are TGTGCCAGCAGCCCCGGGACAGGGACGGTGAACACTGAAGCTTTCTTT. Amino acids: CASSPGTGTVNTEAFF.

V and J are TRBV5-8 and TRBJ2-1; no reliable D call. The CDR3 consists of 15 residues. Germline-derived CDR1 and CDR2 are SGHTS and YDEGEE. The V end was cut by 0 bases, the J end by 0 bases, with 7 bases between. This chain's CDR3 is CASSLDLFSYNEQFF. The CDR3 DNA reads as TGTGCCAGCAGCTTGGACCTTTTCTCCTACAATGAGCAGTTCTTC.

This clone showed up just once. The chain has TRBV20-1 and TRBJ1-2; perhaps TRBD1 as D (5 bases). Germline values: CDR1 DFQATT, CDR2 SNEGSKA (reference sequence). V was pared by 3 bases and J by 8 bases, with 10 bases between. The CDR3 totals 11 residues. This CDR3 reads CSASTRVGYTF. The CDR3 region has the DNA TGCAGTGCTAGTACCAGGGTCGGCTACACCTTC.

This clone was counted only a few times. The chain recombines TRBV28 with TRBJ1-1, with 7 bases fitting TRBD1. The V gene end was trimmed by 5 bases and the J gene end by 2 bases; junction bases not matched to a gene: 11. The CDR3 has 16 residues. Germline V gene lookup returns CDR1 MDHEN and CDR2 SYDVKM. The chain's CDR3 is CASSRLRSGGNTEAFF. CDR3 DNA: TGTGCCAGCAGTCGCCTTAGATCAGGGGGAAACACTGAAGCTTTCTTT. The variable domain in full, with the rest retrieved from reference TRBV28 and TRBJ1-1, is DVKVTQSSRYLVKRTGEKVFLECVQDMDHENMFWYRQDPGLGLRLIYFSYDVKMKEKGDIPEGYSVSREKKERFSLILESASTNQTSMYLCASSRLRSGGNTEAFFGQGTRLTVV.

The V and J genes are TRBV29-1 and TRBJ2-1; 9 bases are shared with TRBD2. This CDR3 comprises 16 residues. The germline V gene encodes CDR1 SQVTM and CDR2 ANQGSEA. Trimming at V came to 4 bases and at J to 6 bases, leaving 13 bases not matched to a gene. CDR3 nucleotides: TGCAGCGTTGTAAAACTAGCGGGCCATACGAGCAATGAGCAGTTCTTC. Its translation: CSVVKLAGHTSNEQFF.

The chain joins TRBV4-2 to TRBJ2-7; D tentatively reads TRBD1 or TRBD2 (5 bases each). CDR3 size: 14 residues. Germline CDR1 is LGHNA and CDR2 is YNFKEQ. The V end lost 4 bases, the J end lost 2 bases, and 12 bases lay between the germline ends. CDR3 protein: CASSRRDETYEQYF. CDR3 coding DNA: TGTGCCAGCAGCCGCCGGGACGAGACCTACGAGCAGTACTTC.

This chain uses TRBV5-1 with TRBJ2-3; D assignment may be TRBD1 or TRBD2 (5 bases each). The germline CDR1 and CDR2 sequences are SGHRS and YFSETQ. Trimming removed 3 bases from V and 5 bases from J, with 13 bases in between. This CDR3 is built from 14 residues. This CDR3 reads CASSSRDPIDTQYF. DNA for the CDR3: TGCGCCAGCAGCTCCCGGGACCCAATAGATACGCAGTATTTT.

V and J are TRBV7-2 and TRBJ2-2; the match to TRBD1 covers 7 bases. J was trimmed by 4 bases and V by 4 bases; bases with no gene match: 6. CDR1 is SGHTA and CDR2 is FQGNSA in the germline V gene. The CDR3 totals 15 residues. CDR3 region: CASSSLGGPTGELFF. The CDR3 DNA is TGTGCCAGCAGCTCCCTAGGGGGCCCCACCGGGGAGCTGTTTTTT.

The chain recombines TRBV19 with TRBJ1-4; 9 nucleotides match TRBD1. V lost 1 base and J lost 6; bases outside the gene matches: 0. This CDR3 has 14 amino acids. Germline values: CDR1 LNHDA, CDR2 SQIVND (reference sequence). In DNA form, the CDR3 reads TGTGCCAGTAGTATAGGGACAGGGGATGAAAAACTGTTTTTT. Translation: CASSIGTGDEKLFF.

The CDR3 here is CASSPGPLDGANVLTF. The CDR3 nucleotides read TGTGCCAGCAGCCCCGGACCCCTTGATGGGGCCAACGTCCTGACTTTC. The rearrangement joins TRBV5-4 to TRBJ2-6; D gene ambiguous. The CDR3 has 16 amino acids. Germline CDR1 reads SGHNT; CDR2 reads YYREEE (reference sequence). V gave up 4 bases and J gave up 3 bases, with 14 bases separating them.

J is TRBJ2-3 and V is TRBV20-1; TRBD1 or TRBD2 may be the D gene (5 bases each). In germline, CDR1 is DFQATT, CDR2 SNEGSKA (reference sequence). V was shortened by 8 bases and J by 10 bases, with 16 bases between the two germline ends. There are 11 residues in the CDR3. This CDR3 reads CSFLPGPAQYF. The CDR3, as DNA: TGCAGTTTCCTACCGGGACCTGCGCAGTATTTT.

This chain uses TRBV5-1 with TRBJ2-7, with D possibly being TRBD1 or TRBD2 (5 bases each). V was shortened by 2 bases and J by 3 bases, with 15 bases between the two germline ends. Germline CDR1 SGHRS, CDR2 YFSETQ. This CDR3 spans 15 amino acids. The CDR3 region is CASSFQGWGDYEQYF. The CDR3 bases are TGCGCCAGCAGCTTTCAGGGTTGGGGAGACTACGAGCAGTACTTC.

This clone was recorded only once. The genes are TRBV19 and TRBJ2-2; no clear D gene. The CDR3 extends over 15 amino acids. Germline V gene data show CDR1 as LNHDA and CDR2 as SQIVND (reference sequence). Between the trimmed V and J ends, which lost 4 bases and 1 base, there was a span of 10 bases. The CDR3 DNA follows: TGTGCCAGTAGTAACCCCAGGCTGAACACCGGGGAGCTGTTTTTT. Protein: CASSNPRLNTGELFF.

This sequence joins TRBV6-6 and TRBJ1-2; D perhaps matches TRBD1 (6 bases). There are 14 residues in the CDR3. Germline loops: CDR1 MNHNY, CDR2 SVGAGI (reference sequence). The V gene lost 7 bases and the J gene lost 6 bases, with 18 bases spanning the gap. In DNA form, the CDR3 reads TGTGCCAGCACCCTCGGGACCAGGGGAGATGGCTACACCTTC. Residues: CASTLGTRGDGYTF.

The chain employs TRBV6-5 and TRBJ2-4, with TRBD2 matching 9 bases. This CDR3 contains 14 residues. V shed 5 bases, J shed 7 bases, and the junction held 6 bases outside the gene matches. Germline V gene data show CDR1 as MNHEY and CDR2 as SVGAGI. The CDR3 nucleotides read TGTGCCAGCAGTCCCAGTGCGGGAGGGAACATTCAGTACTTC. Translated: CASSPSAGGNIQYF.

This clone was detected a few times. The chain combines TRBV5-1 with TRBJ2-5; 8 bases fit TRBD2. Germline CDR1 reads SGHRS; CDR2 reads YFSETQ. V shed 5 bases, J shed 2 bases, and the junction held 8 bases outside the gene matches. CDR3 length: 15 amino acids. The CDR3 nucleotides are TGCGCCAGCAGGGAGACTCCGGGAGGGCAAGAGACCCAGTACTTC. Protein: CASRETPGGQETQYF.

The rearrangement uses TRBV27 and TRBJ2-7; D ambiguous. Germline CDR1 and CDR2: MNHEY and SMNVEV (reference sequence). Trimming pared 6 bases from V and 3 bases from J, leaving 15 bases between. The CDR3 runs 14 residues. The CDR3 reads CASSYRQTGYEQYF. CDR3 bases: TGTGCCAGCAGCTACCGGCAGACCGGCTACGAGCAGTACTTC.

The chain has TRBV30 and TRBJ2-1; 16 bases agree with TRBD2. Germline loops: CDR1 GTSNPN, CDR2 SVGIG (reference sequence). J lost 0 bases, V lost 7 bases, and 9 bases had no gene match. The CDR3 has 18 amino acids. In DNA, the CDR3 is TGTGCCTTCCTCCCGGGACTAGCGGGAGGGAGCTCCTACAATGAGCAGTTCTTC. Encoded protein: CAFLPGLAGGSSYNEQFF.

V gene TRBV7-8 combines with J gene TRBJ1-1, with 7 bases lining up with TRBD1. Germline-derived CDR1 and CDR2 are SGHVS and FQNEAQ. The CDR3 is made up of 11 amino acids. V shed 5 bases and J 7 bases; nucleotides not matched to a gene: 1. The CDR3: CASSRDSEAFF. CDR3 DNA: TGTGCCAGCAGCCGGGACAGTGAAGCTTTCTTT.

The chain recombines TRBV19 with TRBJ2-3, with D unresolved. Germline CDR1 reads LNHDA; CDR2 reads SQIVND (reference sequence). V was pared by 6 bases and J by 5 bases, with 6 bases between. This CDR3 region has 11 residues. The CDR3 loop reads CASRIGDTQYF. The CDR3 nucleotides read TGTGCCAGTAGGATCGGAGATACGCAGTATTTT.

J is TRBJ1-2 and V is TRBV5-1, with D hard to call. The germline CDR1 and CDR2 sequences are SGHRS and YFSETQ. The CDR3 length is 13 residues. The V gene lost 0 bases and the J gene lost 2 bases, with 5 bases spanning the gap. The CDR3 DNA reads as TGCGCCAGCAGCTTGGAGGAGAACTATGGCTACACCTTC. It yields the protein CASSLEENYGYTF. The full variable domain, in which reference TRBV5-1 and TRBJ1-2 provide the parts outside the CDR3, is KAGVTQTPRYLIKTRGQQVTLSCSPISGHRSVSWYQQTPGQGLQFLFEYFSETQRNKGNFPGRFSGRQFSNSRSEMNVSTLELGDSALYLCASSLEENYGYTFGSGTRLTVV.

The V gene is TRBV29-1, the J gene TRBJ2-7; 10 nucleotides line up with TRBD1. The V gene's germline CDR1 is SQVTM and CDR2 ANQGSEA. CDR3 length: 15 residues. V lost 5 bases to trimming and J lost 5 bases; unmatched junction nucleotides: 12. CDR3 amino acids: CSVLNPGQGTHEQYF. The CDR3 DNA is TGCAGCGTTCTGAATCCGGGACAGGGGACCCACGAGCAGTACTTC.

This clone was picked up one time. The chain carries TRBV2 and TRBJ1-1, with 8 bases aligning to TRBD1. After removal of 10 bases from V and 7 bases from J, the junction contained 17 bases not matched to a gene. This CDR3 region has 15 residues. Germline lookup yields CDR1 SNHLY and CDR2 FYNNEI. The CDR3 DNA reads as TGTGCCAACTCTCGGGGGCCGTCAGGGGGCAGTGAAGCTTTCTTT. It codes for CANSRGPSGGSEAFF.

The V call is TRBV11-2, the J call TRBJ1-1; the D is unclear. Germline CDR1 and CDR2: SGHAT and FQNNGV. The length of the CDR3 is 14 residues. V was pared by 5 bases and J by 5 bases, with 15 bases between. This CDR3 is CASSPGSLGTEAFF. DNA of the CDR3: TGTGCCAGCAGCCCGGGATCCCTTGGGACTGAAGCTTTCTTT.

This chain joins TRBV11-2 and TRBJ2-3, with TRBD1 identical over 7 bases. Trimming at V came to 5 bases and at J to 1 base, leaving 6 bases not matched to a gene. CDR1 is SGHAT and CDR2 is FQNNGV in the germline V gene. This CDR3 spans 15 amino acids. The CDR3 here is CASSLTGDGTDTQYF. DNA of the CDR3: TGTGCCAGCAGCCTAACAGGGGATGGCACAGATACGCAGTATTTT.

The rearrangement uses TRBV18 and TRBJ1-1; D is ambiguous. The CDR3 has 13 residues. Germline CDR1 is KGHSH and CDR2 is LQKENI. Between the trimmed V and J ends, which lost 2 bases and 3 bases, there was a span of 7 bases. The CDR3 sequence: CASSPGVDTEAFF. CDR3 DNA: TGTGCCAGCTCACCAGGGGTGGACACTGAAGCTTTCTTT.

The chain has TRBV7-2 and TRBJ2-6, with TRBD1 matching over 8 bases. This CDR3 has 16 residues. Germline values: CDR1 SGHTA, CDR2 FQGNSA. With V trimmed by 3 bases and J by 4 bases, 5 bases remained unmatched. CDR3 nucleotide sequence: TGTGCCAGCAGCTTGTCGACAGGGGCCGGGGCCAACGTCCTGACTTTC. This translates into CASSLSTGAGANVLTF.